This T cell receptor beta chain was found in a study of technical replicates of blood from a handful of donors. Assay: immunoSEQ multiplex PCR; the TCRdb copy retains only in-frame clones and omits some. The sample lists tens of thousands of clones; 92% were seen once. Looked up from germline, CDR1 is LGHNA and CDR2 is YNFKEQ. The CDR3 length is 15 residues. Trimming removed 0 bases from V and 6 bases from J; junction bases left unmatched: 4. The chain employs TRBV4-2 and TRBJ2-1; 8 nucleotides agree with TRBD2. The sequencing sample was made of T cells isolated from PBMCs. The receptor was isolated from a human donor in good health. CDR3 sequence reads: CASSQEGLARNEQFF. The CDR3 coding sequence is TGTGCCAGCAGCCAAGAAGGACTAGCTCGCAATGAGCAGTTCTTC.